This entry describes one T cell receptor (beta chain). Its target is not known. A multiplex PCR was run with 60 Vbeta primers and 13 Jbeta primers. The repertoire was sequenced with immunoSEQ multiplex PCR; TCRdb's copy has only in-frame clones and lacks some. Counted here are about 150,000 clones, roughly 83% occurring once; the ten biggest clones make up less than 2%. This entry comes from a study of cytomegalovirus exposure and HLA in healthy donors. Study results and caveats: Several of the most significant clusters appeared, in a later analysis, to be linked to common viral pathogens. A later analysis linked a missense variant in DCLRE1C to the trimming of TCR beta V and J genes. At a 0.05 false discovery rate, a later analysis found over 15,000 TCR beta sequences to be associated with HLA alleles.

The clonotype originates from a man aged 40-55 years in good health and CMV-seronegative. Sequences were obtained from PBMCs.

The CDR3 spells CASSSTGTGVSGELFF. Here the CDR3 DNA reads TGCGCCAGCAGCTCTACCGGGACAGGGGTATCCGGGGAGCTGTTTTTT. The chain carries TRBV5-1 and TRBJ2-2; TRBD1 agrees at 10 bases. Germline assignment: CDR1 SGHRS and CDR2 YFSETQ. The length of the CDR3 is 16 residues. The V and J ends lost 3 bases and 6 bases, in that order; junction bases with no gene match: 8.